The sequence of this T cell receptor beta chain was determined in a study of blood T cell repertoires in COVID-19. Turning to the study itself: Both acute and convalescent COVID-19 samples were obtained from the United States, Italy and Spain. The cDNA or gDNA used as material had been derived from T cells, B-cell-depleted T cells, or PBMCs.

Original methodology: How many nucleated cells were present was estimated from reference gene primer amplification. Clones were sequenced by immunoSEQ multiplex PCR, and TCRdb holds only the in-frame ones, with some missing. The V and J calls and clone size were taken over from that table, and D and trimming were inferred from the DNA. The sample shows around 40,000 clones, about 88% of them seen only once. The CDR3 contains 13 residues. Trimming pared 8 bases from V and 1 base from J, leaving 11 bases between. The V call is TRBV12-3 or TRBV12-4, the J call TRBJ1-1; maybe TRBD1 (5 bases). This TCR derives from a human donor in a cohort sampled during active COVID-19. Sequenced material: peripheral blood. The CDR3 nucleotides read TGTGCCAGCGAATTCAGGGCGAACACTGAAGCTTTCTTT. Amino acid sequence: CASEFRANTEAFF.